This entry features one TCR beta chain sequence. Its target is not known. The sample comes from a study of blood T cells in healthy people across ages. Germline CDR1 is SQVTM and CDR2 is ANQGSEA. The CDR3 spans 14 residues. The use of a sample-barcoded 5' primer and a J-beta primer mix characterized a second PCR of about 6 to 11 cycles. MiXCR, run by TCRdb on the 5' RACE reads, gives a single entry per CDR3 protein. In the table there are around 1.5 million distinct CDR3 sequences, approximately 59% of which are singletons. The extraction recovered at least 5.5 micrograms of total RNA per sample. General observations from the study: Long-lived donors exceeded aged donors in naive CD4+ cells and diversity.

The chain is built from TRBV29-1 and TRBJ2-4; 11 bases map to TRBD2. The J call may be incorrect, as the DNA end agrees better with TRBJ2-7. Sequenced sample: blood. This sequence was found in a man aged 18 to 29 in good health. CDR3 coding DNA: TGCAGCGTACTAGCGGGAGTACCTGCCGACGAGCAGTACTTC. This gives the protein CSVLAGVPADEQYF.